This record concerns one TCR beta chain sequence. The antigen is unknown. The data were obtained in a study of cytomegalovirus exposure and HLA in healthy donors. Findings and caveats of the study: CMV serostatus alone was available as immune exposure information.

Trimming removed 6 bases from V and 2 bases from J, with 15 bases in between. Per germline, CDR1 MNHEY and CDR2 SVGAGI. The length of the CDR3 is 15 residues. The PCR employed 60 Vbeta primers together with 13 Jbeta primers. Sequencing was performed with immunoSEQ multiplex PCR; in TCRdb, only in-frame clones are kept and a portion is missing. The sample has 150,000 to 200,000 clones, roughly 80% seen once. The chain couples TRBV6-5 to TRBJ2-3; possible D gene TRBD2, 6 bases. The sequenced sample consisted of PBMCs. This receptor was obtained from a male donor in good health and CMV-seronegative. The CDR3 reads CASSPGLHFTDTQYF. The DNA for the CDR3 is TGTGCCAGCAGCCCTGGACTACACTTCACAGATACGCAGTATTTT.